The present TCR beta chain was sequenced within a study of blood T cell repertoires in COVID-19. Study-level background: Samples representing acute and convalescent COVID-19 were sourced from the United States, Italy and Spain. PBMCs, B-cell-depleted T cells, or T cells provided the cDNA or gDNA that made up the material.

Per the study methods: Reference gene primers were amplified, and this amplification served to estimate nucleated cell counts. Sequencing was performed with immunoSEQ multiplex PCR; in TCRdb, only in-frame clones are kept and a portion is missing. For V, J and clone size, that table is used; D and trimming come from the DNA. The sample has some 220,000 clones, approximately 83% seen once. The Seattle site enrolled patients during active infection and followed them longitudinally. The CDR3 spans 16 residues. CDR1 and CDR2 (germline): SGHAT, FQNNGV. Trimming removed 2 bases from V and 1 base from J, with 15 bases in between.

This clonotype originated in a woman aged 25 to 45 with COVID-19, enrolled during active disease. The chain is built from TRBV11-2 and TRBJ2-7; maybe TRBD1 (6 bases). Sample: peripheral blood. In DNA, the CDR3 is TGTGCCAGCAGCTTAAGAAGGGGGTCTTGGTCCTACGAGCAGTACTTC. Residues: CASSLRRGSWSYEQYF.